This TCR beta chain was sequenced for a study of human CD8 memory T cell subsets. It was negative magnetic separation that enriched the total CD8+ T cells. The starting material, duplicate vials of some 140,000 sorted CD8+ T cells per subset, provided the RNA. Study-wide findings and caveats: Stem-like memory and precursor exhausted T cell repertoires barely overlapped.

Of note for this clonotype: The antigen is undetermined.

The CDR3 spans 12 residues. The germline V gene encodes CDR1 SEHNR and CDR2 FQNEAQ (reference sequence). Libraries of TCR beta chains were produced by 5' RACE (UMI-labeled). Per the original methods: TCR beta libraries each contained about 2,700 to 18,000 functional CDR3 beta clonotypes. For each CDR3 protein, TCRdb gives one entry from its re-call of the 5' RACE reads, without DNA. The authors' filters were not applied to this entry. This sample contains under 13,000 distinct CDR3 sequences. This TCR was recovered from a human donor in good health. The V and J genes are TRBV7-9 and TRBJ1-1; TCRdb names TRBD1, which stays unverified in the absence of DNA. Sequenced sample: CD8+ T cells from PBMCs. The CDR3 here is CAIGTQSTEAFF.